This T cell receptor beta chain originates from a study of OX40 agonist ivuxolimab in advanced cancers. Remarks on this clone: The junction departs from germline at one end; a sequencing error may be responsible.

Sequencing was performed with immunoSEQ multiplex PCR; in TCRdb, only in-frame clones are kept and a portion is missing. The sample carries some 90,000 clones, around 87% recorded once. The CDR3 spans 14 residues. Germline V lookup: CDR1 MNHNS, CDR2 SASEGT. The origin of this receptor is an adult with an advanced solid tumor such as melanoma, head and neck, liver or kidney cancer. This chain uses TRBV6-1 with TRBJ2-5; D is possibly TRBD1 (6 bases). The material sequenced was CD4+ or CD8+ T cells sorted from blood, taken in a trial of the OX40 agonist ivuxolimab. The CDR3 spells CASSEALQGTATHF. The CDR3 coding sequence is TGTGCCAGCAGTGAAGCGTTGCAGGGGACCGCGACCCACTTC.